This record looks at one T cell receptor (beta chain) sequence and its context. Its antigen is still unknown. Germline V gene lookup returns CDR1 KGHDR and CDR2 SFDVKD. The CDR3 totals 14 residues. These data originate in a study of monozygotic twins with inflammatory bowel disease. Study outcomes and limitations: Discordant twins had repertoire similarity that did not differ from that of concordant twins, possibly from limited power.

cDNA synthesis was performed in eight separate reactions for each sample. TCRdb re-called the 5' RACE reads and shows each CDR3 protein once, DNA omitted. This sample's table has hundreds of thousands of distinct CDR3 sequences. The TCR originated in a human donor with ulcerative colitis or Crohn's disease, or a healthy co-twin of an affected twin (not recorded which). Sample: blood. The V gene is TRBV24-1, the J gene TRBJ2-1; with no DNA, the TCRdb D assignment of TRBD2 cannot be verified. This CDR3 reads CATNSGSAFNEQFF.